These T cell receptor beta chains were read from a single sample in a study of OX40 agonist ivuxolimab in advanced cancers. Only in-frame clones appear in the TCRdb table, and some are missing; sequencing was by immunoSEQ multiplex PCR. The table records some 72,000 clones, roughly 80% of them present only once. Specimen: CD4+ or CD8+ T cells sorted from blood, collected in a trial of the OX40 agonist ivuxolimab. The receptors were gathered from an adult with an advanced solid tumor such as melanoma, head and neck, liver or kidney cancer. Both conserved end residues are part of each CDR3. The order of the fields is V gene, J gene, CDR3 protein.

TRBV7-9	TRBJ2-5	CASSLGGSSLYQETQYF
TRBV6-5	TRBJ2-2	CASSYSGTGELFF
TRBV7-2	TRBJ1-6	CASSETGSNSPLHF
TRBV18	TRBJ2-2	CASSPVGQGTGELFF
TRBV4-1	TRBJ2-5	CASSLVTGSMEETQYF
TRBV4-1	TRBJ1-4	CASSQAIRPNEKLFF
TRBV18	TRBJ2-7	CASSPRQGFSYEQYF
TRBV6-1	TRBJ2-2	CASRAGRAATGELFF
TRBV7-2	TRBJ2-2	CASSSAGGPANTGELFF
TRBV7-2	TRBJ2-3	CASNLGGGTDTQYF
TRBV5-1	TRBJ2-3	CASSLGSTGGADTQYF
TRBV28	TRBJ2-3	CASTGQGGTDTQYF
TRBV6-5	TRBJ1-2	CASSYSQGGSGYGYTF
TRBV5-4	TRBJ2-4	CASSPSGGSGKNIQYF
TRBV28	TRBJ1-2	CASSLAPPEGDRGYTF
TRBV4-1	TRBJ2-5	CASSQGGGLGETQYF
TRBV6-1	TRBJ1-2	CASSEGQGTIRGYTF
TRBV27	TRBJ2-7	CASSLLKSGAPYEQYF
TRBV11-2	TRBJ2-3	CASSLPGLADTQYF
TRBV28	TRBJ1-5	CASSVTGWDQPQHF
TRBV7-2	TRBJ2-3	CASSLTRTVDTQYF
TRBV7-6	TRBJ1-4	CASSLGQGGEKLFF